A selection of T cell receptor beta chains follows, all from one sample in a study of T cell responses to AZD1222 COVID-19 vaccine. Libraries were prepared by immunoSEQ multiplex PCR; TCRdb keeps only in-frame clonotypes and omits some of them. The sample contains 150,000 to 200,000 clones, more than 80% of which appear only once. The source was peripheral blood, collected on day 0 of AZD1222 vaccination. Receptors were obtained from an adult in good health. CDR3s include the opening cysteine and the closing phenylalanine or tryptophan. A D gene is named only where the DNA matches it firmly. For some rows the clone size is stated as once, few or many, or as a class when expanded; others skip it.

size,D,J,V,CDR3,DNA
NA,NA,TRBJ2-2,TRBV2,CASSQRTGAGGELFF,TGTGCCAGCAGTCAGAGGACAGGAGCGGGCGGGGAGCTGTTTTTT
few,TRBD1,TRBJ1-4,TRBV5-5,CASSTNPGGASEKLFF,TGTGCCAGCAGCACGAACCCAGGGGGCGCAAGTGAAAAACTGTTTTTT
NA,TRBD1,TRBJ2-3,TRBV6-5,CASSYSGTGDPDTQYF,TGTGCCAGCAGTTACTCCGGGACAGGGGACCCAGATACGCAGTATTTT
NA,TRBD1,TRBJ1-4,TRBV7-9,CASRLDRGENEKLFF,TGTGCCAGCAGACTAGACAGGGGCGAAAATGAAAAACTGTTTTTT
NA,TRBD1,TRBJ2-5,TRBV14,CASSPLSGQGQETQYF,TGTGCCAGCAGCCCTCTCAGCGGACAGGGACAAGAGACCCAGTACTTC
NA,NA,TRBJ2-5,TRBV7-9,CASSWGGETQYF,TGTGCCAGCAGCTGGGGCGGAGAGACCCAGTACTTC
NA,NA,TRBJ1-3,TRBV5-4,CASSLGGAAGNTIYF,TGTGCCAGCAGCTTGGGGGGAGCGGCGGGAAACACCATATATTTT
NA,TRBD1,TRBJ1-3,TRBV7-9,CASSLEQGRLGNTIYF,TGTGCCAGCAGCTTGGAACAGGGGAGGCTTGGAAACACCATATATTTT
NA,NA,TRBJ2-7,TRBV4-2,CASSQDRDFYEQYF,TGTGCCAGCAGCCAAGATAGGGACTTCTACGAGCAGTACTTC
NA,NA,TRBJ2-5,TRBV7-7,CASSLGGVYQETQYF,TGTGCTAGCAGCTTAGGCGGGGTATACCAAGAGACCCAGTACTTC
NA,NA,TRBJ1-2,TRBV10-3,CAISESGGDYGYTF,TGTGCCATCAGTGAGTCAGGGGGGGACTATGGCTACACCTTC